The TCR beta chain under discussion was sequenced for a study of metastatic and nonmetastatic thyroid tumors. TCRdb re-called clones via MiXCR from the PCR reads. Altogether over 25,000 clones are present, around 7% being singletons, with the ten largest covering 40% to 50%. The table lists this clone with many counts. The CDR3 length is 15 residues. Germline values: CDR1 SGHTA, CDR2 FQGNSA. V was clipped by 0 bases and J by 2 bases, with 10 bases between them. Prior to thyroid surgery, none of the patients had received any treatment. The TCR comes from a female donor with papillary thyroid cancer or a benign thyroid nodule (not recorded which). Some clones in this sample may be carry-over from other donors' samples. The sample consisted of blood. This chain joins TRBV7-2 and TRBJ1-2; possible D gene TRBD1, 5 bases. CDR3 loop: CASSLAARENYGYTF. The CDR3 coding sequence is TGTGCCAGCAGCTTAGCGGCCAGGGAGAACTATGGCTACACCTTC.